Each of the 22 T cell receptor beta chains below was sequenced from the same sample in a study of CXCR3-negative and CXCR3-positive naive CD8 T cells. UMI-tagged TRB cDNA libraries were built via 5' RACE. TCRdb reprocessed the 5' RACE reads, with one entry per CDR3 protein and no DNA. Across 48,000 or so distinct CDR3 sequences, the top ten clones capture about 15% of the sample. Sequencing was done on a sample of memory CD8+ T cells from blood. The origin of the receptors is a human donor in good health. Some clones in this sample may be carry-over from other donors' samples.

The chain has TRBV28 and TRBJ2-1; TCRdb names TRBD1, which stays unverified in the absence of DNA. The CDR3 is made up of 13 amino acids. Per the germline V gene, CDR1 is MDHEN and CDR2 is SYDVKM. The CDR3 loop is CASSIRAGGEQFF.

The chain combines TRBV5-5 with TRBJ2-2; with no DNA, the TCRdb D assignment of TRBD1 cannot be verified. This CDR3 is 13 amino acids long. CDR1 is SGHKS, CDR2 YYEKEE, per germline (reference sequence). The CDR3 reads CASSLEGAGELFF.

The chain employs TRBV29-1 and TRBJ1-2; TCRdb reports TRBD1, a call that lacks DNA to check it against. CDR3 length: 12 residues. Germline V lookup: CDR1 SQVTM, CDR2 ANQGSEA. The CDR3 is CSVGPIGGGYTF.

The chain joins TRBV3-1 to TRBJ2-3; no DNA is available, so the TRBD1 call from TCRdb remains unchecked. CDR1 and CDR2 from the germline V gene are LGHDT and YNNKEL (reference sequence). The CDR3 sequence is 13 residues long. CDR3 amino acids: CASSQEGGNTQYF.

This sequence joins TRBV28 and TRBJ1-5; lacking DNA, the TRBD1 call made by TCRdb goes unchecked. Per the germline V gene, CDR1 is MDHEN and CDR2 is SYDVKM. This CDR3 has 15 residues. The CDR3 protein is CASVRESLSNQPQHF.

The chain recombines TRBV7-6 with TRBJ1-4. The CDR3 contains 12 residues. Per the germline V gene, CDR1 is SGHVS and CDR2 is FNYEAQ. The CDR3 is CASQKSNEKLFF.

The V call is TRBV4-3, the J call TRBJ2-1; with no DNA, the TCRdb D assignment of TRBD1 cannot be verified. The CDR3 extends over 17 amino acids. CDR1 LGHNA and CDR2 YSLEER come from the germline V gene. This CDR3 is CASSQDLLGGLMNEQFF.

The gene calls are TRBV20-1 and TRBJ2-7; TCRdb outputs TRBD2, but without DNA this stays unchecked. CDR1 DFQATT and CDR2 SNEGSKA come from the germline V gene (reference sequence). The CDR3 totals 14 residues. The CDR3 is CSARDGGEDHEQYF.

The rearrangement uses TRBV29-1 and TRBJ2-2. The CDR3 is 12 amino acids. Germline CDR1 SQVTM, CDR2 ANQGSEA. CDR3 in amino acids: CSVEGNTGELFF.

This chain connects TRBV20-1 to TRBJ2-1; TCRdb calls TRBD2, which cannot be checked without DNA. In germline, CDR1 is DFQATT, CDR2 SNEGSKA (reference sequence). CDR3 length equals 14 residues. This CDR3 is CSARREEGWNEQFF.

This sequence joins TRBV9 and TRBJ1-5; no DNA is available, so the TRBD1 call from TCRdb remains unchecked. CDR1 and CDR2 from the germline V gene are SGDLS and YYNGEE. The CDR3 spans 16 residues. The CDR3 loop reads CASSPPGQGAYQPQHF.

In terms of frequency, this clonotype is medium-sized. V gene TRBV4-3 combines with J gene TRBJ1-1; the TRBD1 assignment by TCRdb is unverifiable without DNA. CDR1 is LGHNA, CDR2 YSLEER, per germline. The CDR3 extends over 15 amino acids. The CDR3 spells CASSQGRGFGAEAFF.

The genes are TRBV7-9 and TRBJ1-1. The germline CDR1 and CDR2 sequences are SEHNR and FQNEAQ (reference sequence). The CDR3 covers 15 residues. The CDR3 spells CASTSEAEGGTEAFF. Drawing the rest from reference TRBV7-9 and TRBJ1-1, the complete variable domain is DTGVSQNPRHKITKRGQNVTFRCDPISEHNRLYWYRQTLGQGPEFLTYFQNEAQLEKSRLLSDRFSAERPKGSFSTLEIQRTEQGDSAMYLCASTSEAEGGTEAFFGQGTRLTVV.

This sequence joins TRBV6-2 or TRBV6-3 and TRBJ2-7. Germline assignment: CDR1 MNHEY and CDR2 SVGEGT. The CDR3 loop spans 15 amino acids. The chain's CDR3 is CASSRDAGGSYEQYF.

The chain employs TRBV7-2 and TRBJ1-1; there is no DNA to check the TCRdb D call of TRBD1. CDR3 length: 14 residues. Per the germline V gene, CDR1 is SGHTA and CDR2 is FQGNSA. The CDR3 protein is CASSYWDVSTEAFF.

The chain employs TRBV7-6 and TRBJ2-7; TCRdb names TRBD1, which stays unverified in the absence of DNA. There are 15 residues in the CDR3. Germline V gives CDR1 SGHVS, CDR2 FNYEAQ. CDR3 residues: CASSLSTSPVYEQYF. The full variable domain, completed using reference TRBV7-6 and TRBJ2-7, is GAGVSQSPRYKVTKRGQDVALRCDPISGHVSLYWYRQALGQGPEFLTYFNYEAQQDKSGLPNDRFSAERPEGSISTLTIQRTEQRDSAMYRCASSLSTSPVYEQYFGPGTRLTVT.

The chain couples TRBV12-3 or TRBV12-4 to TRBJ2-1; TCRdb picks TRBD1, but there is no DNA to check that call. This CDR3 region has 17 residues. CDR3 in amino acids: CASSGWGQGDAYNEQFF.

The rearrangement links TRBV28 to TRBJ2-3; TCRdb selects TRBD2, and the lack of DNA leaves this call unchecked. Germline CDR1 MDHEN, CDR2 SYDVKM. The CDR3 contains 16 residues. CDR3 residues: CASSPGTSGITDTQYF. Drawing the rest from reference TRBV28 and TRBJ2-3, the complete variable domain is DVKVTQSSRYLVKRTGEKVFLECVQDMDHENMFWYRQDPGLGLRLIYFSYDVKMKEKGDIPEGYSVSREKKERFSLILESASTNQTSMYLCASSPGTSGITDTQYFGPGTRLTVL.

This rearrangement joins TRBV7-9 to TRBJ2-1. Germline CDR1 reads SEHNR; CDR2 reads FQNEAQ (reference sequence). CDR3 size: 16 residues. CDR3 region: CASSLSGGSAYNEQFF.

The V and J genes are TRBV20-1 and TRBJ2-7; TCRdb's D gene call, TRBD2, goes unchecked for lack of DNA. Germline V gives CDR1 DFQATT, CDR2 SNEGSKA (reference sequence). This CDR3 comprises 16 residues. The chain's CDR3 is CSARDNIFKPGPEQYF.

The chain links TRBV5-1 to TRBJ2-1; TCRdb reports TRBD1, a call that lacks DNA to check it against. This CDR3 contains 12 residues. Germline lookup yields CDR1 SGHRS and CDR2 YFSETQ. The CDR3 is CASSLGADEQFF.

This chain connects TRBV7-6 to TRBJ2-7; the D gene TCRdb calls, TRBD1, cannot be checked with no DNA. The CDR3 contains 14 residues. Germline CDR1 and CDR2: SGHVS and FNYEAQ. CDR3 in amino acids: CASSLEDRSYEQYF. The variable domain in full, with the rest retrieved from reference TRBV7-6 and TRBJ2-7, is GAGVSQSPRYKVTKRGQDVALRCDPISGHVSLYWYRQALGQGPEFLTYFNYEAQQDKSGLPNDRFSAERPEGSISTLTIQRTEQRDSAMYRCASSLEDRSYEQYFGPGTRLTVT.